This entry lists 3 T cell receptor beta chains sequenced from one sample in a study of blood T cell repertoires in COVID-19 (dated by TCRdb to 2019 to 2021). Receptor amplification or capture employed the immunoSEQ multiplex PCR assay. TCRdb mirrors the immuneACCESS table, restricted to in-frame sequences. Some clones are absent from its copies; in checked studies, under half trace to an unresolved V gene, and the reason for the others is unknown. This sample has some 520,000 clones in its table, and 75% to 90% of those were observed once. The ten top clones hold over 0.7% of the sample. The sequenced sample was peripheral blood. The origin of the receptors is a man aged 18 to 29 with COVID-19, enrolled during active disease.

V usage is TRBV6-5 and J usage is TRBJ2-2, with D possibly TRBD1 on 5 matching bases. There are 13 residues in the CDR3. The V end was cut by 4 bases, the J end by 7 bases, with 10 bases between. CDR1 is MNHEY and CDR2 is SVGAGI in the germline V gene. This CDR3 is CASSWGGGGELFF. CDR3 DNA: TGTGCCAGCAGTTGGGGCGGTGGCGGGGAGCTGTTTTTT.

The V gene is TRBV15, the J gene TRBJ1-5; D unresolved. Per germline, CDR1 LNHNV and CDR2 YYDKDF (reference sequence). The CDR3 covers 13 residues. The V end lost 4 bases, the J end lost 5 bases, and 9 bases lay between the germline ends. This chain's CDR3 is CATSTDTHQPQHF. The CDR3 bases are TGTGCCACCAGCACTGACACCCATCAGCCCCAGCATTTT. Full variable domain (remainder filled in from reference TRBV15 and TRBJ1-5): DAMVIQNPRYQVTQFGKPVTLSCSQTLNHNVMYWYQQKSSQAPKLLFHYYDKDFNNEADTPDNFQSRRPNTSFCFLDIRSPGLGDTAMYLCATSTDTHQPQHFGDGTRLSIL.

Of note for this clone: The identical CDR3 is also encoded by other nucleotide sequences in the sample. The gene calls are TRBV2 and TRBJ2-1; TRBD2 matches at 11 bases. The V and J ends lost 2 bases and 4 bases, in that order; junction bases with no gene match: 1. The CDR3 runs to 15 residues. Germline V lookup: CDR1 SNHLY, CDR2 FYNNEI. Written as DNA, the CDR3 is TGTGCCAGCAGTGAATGGACTAGCGGGTACAATGAGCAGTTCTTC. This encodes CASSEWTSGYNEQFF.